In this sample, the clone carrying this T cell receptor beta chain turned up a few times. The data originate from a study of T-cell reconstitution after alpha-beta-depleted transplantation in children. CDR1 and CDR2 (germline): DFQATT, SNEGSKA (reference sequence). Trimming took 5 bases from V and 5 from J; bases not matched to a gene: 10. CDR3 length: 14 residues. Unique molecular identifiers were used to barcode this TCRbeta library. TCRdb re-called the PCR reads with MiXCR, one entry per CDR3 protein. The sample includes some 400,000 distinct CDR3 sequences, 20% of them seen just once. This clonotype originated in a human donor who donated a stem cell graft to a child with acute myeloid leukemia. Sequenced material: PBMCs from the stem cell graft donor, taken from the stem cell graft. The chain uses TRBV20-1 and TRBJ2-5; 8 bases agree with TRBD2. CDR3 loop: CSAERTSTSETQYF. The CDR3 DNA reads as TGCAGTGCTGAGAGGACTAGCACATCGGAGACCCAGTACTTC.